This TCR beta chain stems from a study of identical twins. Study findings and constraints: Twins showed weaker excess sharing in their beta out-of-frame sequences. Models, which agreed with sharing between unrelated individuals, nonetheless underestimated the out-of-frame TCR alpha sharing seen in monozygotic twins.

This clonotype came up many times. Its antigen remains unidentified. Each cDNA held unique molecular identifiers, and template switching gave it a universal primer site. Using its own MiXCR run on the 5' RACE reads, TCRdb lists one record per CDR3 protein. The sample lists about 240,000 distinct CDR3 sequences, 8% to 11% seen once, with 9% to 10% in the top ten. The V and J ends lost 0 bases and 5 bases respectively, with 16 bases between them. This CDR3 contains 16 residues. Germline lookup yields CDR1 LGHNA and CDR2 YSLEER. This TCR came from a man aged 45-65 years in good health. The J gene is TRBJ2-5, the V gene TRBV4-3; D may be TRBD2 (5 bases). Sequencing was done on a sample of memory T cells sorted from blood. CDR3 in DNA: TGCGCCAGCAGCCAAGATCCATGGGCTAGCTCCGAGACCCAGTACTTC. Its translation: CASSQDPWASSETQYF.